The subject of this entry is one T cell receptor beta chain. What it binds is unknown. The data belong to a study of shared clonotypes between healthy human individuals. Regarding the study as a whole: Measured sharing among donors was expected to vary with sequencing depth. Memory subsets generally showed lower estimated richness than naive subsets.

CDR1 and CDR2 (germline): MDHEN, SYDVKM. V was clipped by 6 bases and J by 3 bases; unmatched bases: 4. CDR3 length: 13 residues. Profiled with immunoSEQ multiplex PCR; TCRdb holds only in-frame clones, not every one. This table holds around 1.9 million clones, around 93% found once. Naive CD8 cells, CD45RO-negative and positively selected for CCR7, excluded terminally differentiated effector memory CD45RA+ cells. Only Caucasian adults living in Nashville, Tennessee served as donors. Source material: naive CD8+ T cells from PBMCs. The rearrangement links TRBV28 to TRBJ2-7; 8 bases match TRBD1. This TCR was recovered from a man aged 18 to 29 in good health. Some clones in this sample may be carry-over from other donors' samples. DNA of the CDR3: TGTGCCAGCAGGTTGACAGGGGACTACGAGCAGTACTTC. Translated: CASRLTGDYEQYF. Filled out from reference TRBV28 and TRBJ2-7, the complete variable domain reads DVKVTQSSRYLVKRTGEKVFLECVQDMDHENMFWYRQDPGLGLRLIYFSYDVKMKEKGDIPEGYSVSREKKERFSLILESASTNQTSMYLCASRLTGDYEQYFGPGTRLTVT.